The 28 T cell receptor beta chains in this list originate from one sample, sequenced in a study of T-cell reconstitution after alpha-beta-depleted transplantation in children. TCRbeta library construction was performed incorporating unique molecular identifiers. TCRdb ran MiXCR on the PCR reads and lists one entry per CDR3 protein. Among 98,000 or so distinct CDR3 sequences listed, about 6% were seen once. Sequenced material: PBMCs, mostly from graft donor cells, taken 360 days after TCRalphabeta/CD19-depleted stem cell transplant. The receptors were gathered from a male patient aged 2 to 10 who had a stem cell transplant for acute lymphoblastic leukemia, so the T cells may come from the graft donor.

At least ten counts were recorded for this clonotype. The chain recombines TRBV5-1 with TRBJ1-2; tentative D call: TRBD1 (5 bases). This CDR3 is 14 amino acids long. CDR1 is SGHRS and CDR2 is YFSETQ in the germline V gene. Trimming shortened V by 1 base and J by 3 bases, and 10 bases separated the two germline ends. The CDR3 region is CASSLRWDHYGYTF. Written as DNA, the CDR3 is TGCGCCAGCAGCTTGCGCTGGGACCACTATGGCTACACCTTC. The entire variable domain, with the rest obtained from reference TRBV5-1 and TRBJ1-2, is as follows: KAGVTQTPRYLIKTRGQQVTLSCSPISGHRSVSWYQQTPGQGLQFLFEYFSETQRNKGNFPGRFSGRQFSNSRSEMNVSTLELGDSALYLCASSLRWDHYGYTFGSGTRLTVV.

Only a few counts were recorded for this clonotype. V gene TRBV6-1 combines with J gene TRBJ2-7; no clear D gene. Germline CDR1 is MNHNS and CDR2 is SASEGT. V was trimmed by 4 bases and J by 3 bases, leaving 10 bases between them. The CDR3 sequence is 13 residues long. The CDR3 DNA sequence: TGTGCCAGCAGTGGTTCGTTAAGCTACGAGCAGTACTTC. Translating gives CASSGSLSYEQYF.

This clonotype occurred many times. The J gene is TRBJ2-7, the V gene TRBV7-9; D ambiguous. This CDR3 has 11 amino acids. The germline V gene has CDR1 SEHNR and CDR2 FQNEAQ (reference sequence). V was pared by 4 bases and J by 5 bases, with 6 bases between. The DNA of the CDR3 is TGTGCCAGCAGCTACAGAAACGAGCAGTACTTC. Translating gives CASSYRNEQYF. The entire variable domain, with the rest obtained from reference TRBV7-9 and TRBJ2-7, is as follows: DTGVSQNPRHKITKRGQNVTFRCDPISEHNRLYWYRQTLGQGPEFLTYFQNEAQLEKSRLLSDRFSAERPKGSFSTLEIQRTEQGDSAMYLCASSYRNEQYFGPGTRLTVT.

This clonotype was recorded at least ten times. CDR3 DNA sequence: TGTGCCAGCAGCTTAGTTACAGGGAACACAGATACGCAGTATTTT. Translation: CASSLVTGNTDTQYF. The V call is TRBV7-9, the J call TRBJ2-3; possible D gene TRBD1, 6 bases. The CDR3 runs to 15 residues. V dropped 1 base and J dropped 2 bases, with 10 bases sitting between them. CDR1 SEHNR and CDR2 FQNEAQ come from the germline V gene (reference sequence).

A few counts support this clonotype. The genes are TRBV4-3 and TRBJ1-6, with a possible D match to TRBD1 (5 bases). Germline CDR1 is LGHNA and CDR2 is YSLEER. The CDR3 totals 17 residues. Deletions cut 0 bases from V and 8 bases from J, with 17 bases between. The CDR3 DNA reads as TGCGCCAGCAGCCAAGATCGAGTCCAGGGTAGGGATTCACCCCTCCACTTT. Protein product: CASSQDRVQGRDSPLHF.

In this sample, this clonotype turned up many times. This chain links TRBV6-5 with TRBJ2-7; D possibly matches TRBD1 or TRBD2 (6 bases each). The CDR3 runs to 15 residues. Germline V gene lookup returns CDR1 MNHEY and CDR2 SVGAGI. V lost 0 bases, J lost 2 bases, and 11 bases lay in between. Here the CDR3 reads CASSYSGRGAYEQYF. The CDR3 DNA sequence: TGTGCCAGCAGTTACTCAGGAAGGGGGGCCTACGAGCAGTACTTC.

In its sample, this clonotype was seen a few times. This CDR3 is CASSVERVAHEQYF. The DNA of the CDR3 is TGTGCCAGCAGCGTAGAGCGGGTGGCCCACGAGCAGTACTTC. The V gene is TRBV9, the J gene TRBJ2-7; possibly TRBD2 for D (6 bases). Trimming removed 0 bases at V and 5 bases at J, with 12 bases between. Germline CDR1 reads SGDLS; CDR2 reads YYNGEE. The CDR3 is 14 residues long. Full variable domain (missing parts from reference TRBV9 and TRBJ2-7): DSGVTQTPKHLITATGQRVTLRCSPRSGDLSVYWYQQSLDQGLQFLIQYYNGEERAKGNILERFSAQQFPDLHSELNLSSLELGDSALYFCASSVERVAHEQYFGPGTRLTVT.

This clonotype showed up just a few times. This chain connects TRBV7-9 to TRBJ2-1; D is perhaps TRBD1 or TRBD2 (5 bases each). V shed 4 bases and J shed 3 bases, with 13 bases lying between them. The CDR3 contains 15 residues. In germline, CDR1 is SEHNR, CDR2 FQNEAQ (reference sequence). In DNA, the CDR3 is TGTGCCAGCAGCTGGATTCGGGACGACTACAATGAGCAGTTCTTC. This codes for CASSWIRDDYNEQFF.

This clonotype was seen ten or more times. This CDR3 reads CASSLGEGAVYEQYF. The CDR3 DNA reads TGTGCCAGCAGCTTAGGGGAGGGGGCGGTCTACGAGCAGTACTTC. The rearrangement joins TRBV7-9 to TRBJ2-7, with D perhaps given as TRBD1 or TRBD2 (7 bases each). V lost 1 base to trimming and J lost 3 bases, with 13 bases between them. Germline V CDR1 and CDR2: SEHNR, FQNEAQ (reference sequence). The CDR3 contains 15 residues.

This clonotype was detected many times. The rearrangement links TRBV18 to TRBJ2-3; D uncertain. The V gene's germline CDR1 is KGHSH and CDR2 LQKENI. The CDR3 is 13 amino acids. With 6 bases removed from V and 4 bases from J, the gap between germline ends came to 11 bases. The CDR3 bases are TGTGCCAGCTCTCCCGCCCTGGCAGATACGCAGTATTTT. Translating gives CASSPALADTQYF. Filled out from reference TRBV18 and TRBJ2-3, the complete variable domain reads NAGVMQNPRHLVRRRGQEARLRCSPMKGHSHVYWYRQLPEEGLKFMVYLQKENIIDESGMPKERFSAEFPKEGPSILRIQQVVRGDSAAYFCASSPALADTQYFGPGTRLTVL.

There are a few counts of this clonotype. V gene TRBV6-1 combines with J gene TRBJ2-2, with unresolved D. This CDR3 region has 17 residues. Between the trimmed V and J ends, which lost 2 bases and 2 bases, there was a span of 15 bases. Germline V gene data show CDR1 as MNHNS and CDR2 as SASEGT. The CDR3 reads CASSEHISDVNTGELFF. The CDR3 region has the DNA TGTGCCAGCAGTGAACATATTTCCGATGTTAACACCGGGGAGCTGTTTTTT.

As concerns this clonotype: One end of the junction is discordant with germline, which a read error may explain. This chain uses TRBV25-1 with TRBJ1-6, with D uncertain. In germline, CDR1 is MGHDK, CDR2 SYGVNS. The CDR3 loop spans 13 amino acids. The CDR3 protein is CASSDSYNSPFHF. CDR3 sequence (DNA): TGTGCCAGCAGTGACTCCTATAATTCACCCTTCCACTTT.

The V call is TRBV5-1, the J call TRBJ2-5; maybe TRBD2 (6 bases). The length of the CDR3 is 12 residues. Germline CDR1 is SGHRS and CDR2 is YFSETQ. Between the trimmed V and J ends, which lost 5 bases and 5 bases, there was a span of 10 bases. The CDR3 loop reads CASRLAVETQYF. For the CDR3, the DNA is TGCGCCAGCAGACTAGCAGTGGAGACCCAGTACTTC.

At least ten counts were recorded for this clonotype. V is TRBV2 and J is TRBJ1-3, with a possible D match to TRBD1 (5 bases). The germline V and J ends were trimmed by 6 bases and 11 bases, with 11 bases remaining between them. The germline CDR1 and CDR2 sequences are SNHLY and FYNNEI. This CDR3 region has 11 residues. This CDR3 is CASRGLVAIYF. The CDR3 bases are TGTGCCAGCAGGGGGCTAGTCGCCATATATTTT.

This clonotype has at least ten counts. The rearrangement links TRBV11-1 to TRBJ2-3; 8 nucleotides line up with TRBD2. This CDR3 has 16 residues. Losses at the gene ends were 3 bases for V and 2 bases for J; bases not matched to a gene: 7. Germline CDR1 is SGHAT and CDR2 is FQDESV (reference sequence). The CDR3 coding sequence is TGTGCCAGCAGCTTTGGCCCAGCGGGGGACACAGATACGCAGTATTTT. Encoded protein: CASSFGPAGDTDTQYF.

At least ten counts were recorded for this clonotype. CDR3 sequence reads: CATLKPGAGELFF. The CDR3 DNA reads as TGTGCCACCCTGAAACCCGGGGCCGGGGAGCTGTTTTTT. The chain joins TRBV27 to TRBJ2-2; tentative D call: TRBD2 (5 bases). The CDR3 covers 13 residues. The germline CDR1 and CDR2 sequences are MNHEY and SMNVEV (reference sequence). Trimming removed 10 bases at V and 6 bases at J, with 15 bases between.

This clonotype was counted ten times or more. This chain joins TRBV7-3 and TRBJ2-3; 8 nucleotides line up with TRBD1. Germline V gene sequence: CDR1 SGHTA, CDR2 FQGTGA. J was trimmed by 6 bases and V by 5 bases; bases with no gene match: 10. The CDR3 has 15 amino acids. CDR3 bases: TGTGCCAGCAGCCCCGGACAGGGCGCGATGGATACGCAGTATTTT. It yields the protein CASSPGQGAMDTQYF.

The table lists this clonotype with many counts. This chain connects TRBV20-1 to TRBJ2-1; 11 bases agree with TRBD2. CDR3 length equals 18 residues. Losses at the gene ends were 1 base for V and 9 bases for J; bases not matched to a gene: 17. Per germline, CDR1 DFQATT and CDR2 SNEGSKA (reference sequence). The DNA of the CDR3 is TGCAGTGCTAGAGTCCCTCTCCTTACTAGCGGGAGCCGCGCTGAGCAGTTCTTC. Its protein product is CSARVPLLTSGSRAEQFF.

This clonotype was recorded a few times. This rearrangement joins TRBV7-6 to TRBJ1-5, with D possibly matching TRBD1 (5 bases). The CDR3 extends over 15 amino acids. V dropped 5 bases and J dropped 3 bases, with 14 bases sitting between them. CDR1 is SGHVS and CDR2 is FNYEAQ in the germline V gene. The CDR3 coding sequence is TGTGCCAGCAGCCCGCAGCCCAGGGCCAATCAGCCCCAGCATTTT. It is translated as CASSPQPRANQPQHF.

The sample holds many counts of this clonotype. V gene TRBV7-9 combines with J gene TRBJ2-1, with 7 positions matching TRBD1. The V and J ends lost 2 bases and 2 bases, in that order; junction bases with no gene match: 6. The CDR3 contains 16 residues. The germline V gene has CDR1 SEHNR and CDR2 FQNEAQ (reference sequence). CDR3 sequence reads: CASSLPGTEAYNEQFF. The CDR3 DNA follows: TGTGCCAGCAGCTTACCCGGGACAGAGGCCTACAATGAGCAGTTCTTC.

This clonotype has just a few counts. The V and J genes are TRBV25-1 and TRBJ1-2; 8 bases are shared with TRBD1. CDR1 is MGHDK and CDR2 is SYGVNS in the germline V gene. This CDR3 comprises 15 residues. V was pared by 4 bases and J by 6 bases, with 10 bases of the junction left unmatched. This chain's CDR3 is CASSGYDRGVHGYTF. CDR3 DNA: TGTGCCAGCAGTGGCTACGACAGGGGAGTTCATGGCTACACCTTC.

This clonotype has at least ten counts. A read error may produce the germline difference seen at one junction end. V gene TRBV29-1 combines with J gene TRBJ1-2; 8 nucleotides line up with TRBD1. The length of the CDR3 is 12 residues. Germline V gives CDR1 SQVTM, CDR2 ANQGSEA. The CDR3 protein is CSVEDNETGVAF. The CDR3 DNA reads TGCAGCGTTGAAGATAACGAGACAGGGGTCGCCTTC. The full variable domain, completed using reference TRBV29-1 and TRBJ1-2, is SAVISQKPSRDICQRGTSLTIQCQVDSQVTMMFWYRQQPGQSLTLIATANQGSEATYESGFVIDKFPISRPNLTFSTLTVSNMSPEDSSIYLCSVEDNETGVAFGSGTRLTVV.

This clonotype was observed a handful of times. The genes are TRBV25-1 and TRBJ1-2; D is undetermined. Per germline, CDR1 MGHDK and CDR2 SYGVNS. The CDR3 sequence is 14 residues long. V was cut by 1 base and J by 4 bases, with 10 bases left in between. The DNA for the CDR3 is TGTGCCAGCAGTGAATTGCGGGAGTTCTATGGCTACACCTTC. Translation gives CASSELREFYGYTF.

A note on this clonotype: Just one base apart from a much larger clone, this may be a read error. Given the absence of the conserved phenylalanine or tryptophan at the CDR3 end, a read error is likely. In nucleotides, the CDR3 is TGCGCCAGCACCGGGGGCAAAAACATTCAGTACTGC. It encodes CASTGGKNIQYC. The gene calls are TRBV5-1 and TRBJ2-4; a weak D match, TRBD2 (6 bases). V was pared by 6 bases and J by 3 bases, with 7 bases between. This CDR3 is built from 12 residues. The germline gives CDR1 SGHRS, CDR2 YFSETQ.

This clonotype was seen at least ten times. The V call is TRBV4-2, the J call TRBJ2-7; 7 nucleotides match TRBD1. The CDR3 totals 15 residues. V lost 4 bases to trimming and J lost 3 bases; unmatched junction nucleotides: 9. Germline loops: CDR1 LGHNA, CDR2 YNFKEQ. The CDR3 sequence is CASSPRGQADYEQYF. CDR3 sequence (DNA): TGTGCCAGCAGCCCACGCGGACAGGCGGACTACGAGCAGTACTTC.

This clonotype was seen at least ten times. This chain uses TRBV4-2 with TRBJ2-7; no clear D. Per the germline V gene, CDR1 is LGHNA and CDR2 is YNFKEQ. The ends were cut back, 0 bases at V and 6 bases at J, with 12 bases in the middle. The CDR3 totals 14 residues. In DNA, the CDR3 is TGTGCCAGCAGCCAAGAAACCCTATTTCGCGAGCAGTACTTC. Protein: CASSQETLFREQYF.

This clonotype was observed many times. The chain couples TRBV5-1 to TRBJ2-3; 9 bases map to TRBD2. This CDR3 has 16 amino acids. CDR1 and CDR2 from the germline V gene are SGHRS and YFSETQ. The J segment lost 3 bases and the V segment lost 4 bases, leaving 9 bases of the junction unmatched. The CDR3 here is CASSLSKREVTDTQYF. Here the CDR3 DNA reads TGCGCCAGCAGCCTGTCAAAGCGGGAGGTGACAGATACGCAGTATTTT.

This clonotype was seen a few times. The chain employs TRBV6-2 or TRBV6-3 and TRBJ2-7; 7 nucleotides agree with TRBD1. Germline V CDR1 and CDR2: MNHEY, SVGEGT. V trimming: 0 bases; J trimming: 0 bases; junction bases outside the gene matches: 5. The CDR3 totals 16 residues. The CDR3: CASSYSYDRDSYEQYF. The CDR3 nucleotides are TGTGCCAGCAGTTACTCCTATGACAGGGACTCCTACGAGCAGTACTTC.